This T cell receptor beta chain was captured in a study of human T cells and chemical hapten exposure (dated by TCRdb to about 2021). Describing the broader study: For sensitization, 2% DPC in acetone was applied to a 2 cm by 2 cm area of upper inner arm skin. Weekly therapeutic DPC doses were additionally applied to the scalp of patients throughout the roughly 24-week study period. Patch testing on the upper back used Finn chambers containing 0.01% DPC, with scoring done after 6 days according to International Contact Dermatitis Research Group standards. The patient cohort, mostly female, included alopecia areata with under or over 50% scalp involvement, alopecia totalis and alopecia universalis. Libraries were pooled for sequencing, and variation in per-sample TCR yields was attributed mainly to small differences in library volumes within the pool. Peripheral blood TCR repertoire changes were tracked in vivo in alopecia patients during primary and secondary sensitization to the hapten diphenylcyclopropenone (DPC). Blood samples were taken from patients before sensitization (week 0) and then at 2, 6 and about 24 weeks after DPC sensitization. Blood for TCR sequencing was provided by twenty-nine alopecia patients at one to four time points (pre-sensitization, 2, 6 and 24 weeks). Broader findings and caveats from the paper: After repeated subsampling, changes were observed in the strength of the expansion versus patch-test correlation and in the threshold at which the correlation became significant. DPC sensitization did not change the number of TCRs with a frequency above 1 in 1000, and there was no evidence of changes in global repertoire structure. The number of PT1 expanded TCRs positively correlated with patch test score, significant at thresholds 8, 16 and 32 but not 4. Alopecia, a presumed autoimmune disease, was present in all patients, so the immune response of the patients might differ from that of healthy individuals. Compared with pre-sensitization or healthy control sets, expanded TCRs formed significantly more large CDR3 similarity clusters, which is consistent with antigen-driven responses.

V is cut by 3 bases and J by 1 base, and the space between the germline ends is 10 bases. The cysteine opens and the phenylalanine closes a CDR3 of 13 amino acids. Just CDR3 DNA is preserved here, 39 bases in frame from base 1. The germline V gene encodes CDR1 GTSNPN and CDR2 SVGIG (reference sequence). The library was prepared using RACE. This sample was sequenced with a NextSeq 500. During library preparation, unique molecular identifiers were attached to individual cDNA molecules so that TCRs could be counted in a quantitative, reproducible way. Each blood RNA sample was used to sequence both TCR alpha and TCR beta chains. Per the original workflow: The median number of TCRs per sample was over 95,000, ranging from about 23,224 to 750,000. The Decombinator software suite was used to annotate V, J and CDR3 in the TCR reads. For PS versus PT1 abundance plots, all samples were subsampled to the same number of TCRs (28,000). TCRs were defined as expanded if absent before sensitization and observed at least eight times at the 2-week time point. TCRdb trimmed the raw reads at Q25, called clones with MiXCR and kept productive beta chains. CDR3 protein sequences are deduplicated, and each keeps its most common genes and DNA. Clone size and V and J calls follow TCRdb, not the original study. The sample table records 95,000 or so distinct CDR3 sequences; roughly an eighth of these occur just once. Together, the top ten hold 2.5% to 4% of the sample.

Read against the paper, the sample's time point label means: patch test 2, 6 weeks after DPC sensitization. The treatment or condition label on this specimen signifies: therapeutic diphenylcyclopropenone sensitization with weekly scalp DPC. Blood at each patch-test visit was drawn before the patch test was applied. To be eligible, patients had to be aged 18 to 70, diagnosed with alopecia and judged suitable for DPC therapy, while pregnant patients were excluded. Total RNA was extracted from unfractionated whole blood collected in Tempus Blood RNA tubes. The sample holds a few counts of this clonotype. Its antigen remains undetermined. No qualities accompany the bases; no much larger clone lies one base away.

This chain is built from TRBV30 and TRBJ2-7; the D element could tentatively be TRBD1 or TRBD2, as 5 bases agree for each. The clonotype comes from a woman aged 35 to 49 with alopecia areata. Some clones in this sample may be carry-over from other donors' samples. The sequenced sample was whole blood, obtained in connection with sensitization to the hapten diphenylcyclopropenone (DPC). The CDR3: CAWSRDLSYEQYF. The nucleotide sequence is TGTGCCTGGAGCCGGGACCTTTCCTACGAGCAGTACTTC.